The 19 T cell receptor beta chains reported below all come from one sample, sequenced in a study of human T cells and chemical hapten exposure. In TCRdb, the RACE reads were re-called with MiXCR into one record per CDR3 protein. In the table there are about 120,000 distinct CDR3 sequences, roughly an eighth of which are singletons. Indicated time point: patch test 1, 2 weeks after DPC sensitization. Sample treatment: therapeutic diphenylcyclopropenone sensitization with weekly scalp DPC. The material sequenced was whole blood, taken in connection with sensitization to the hapten diphenylcyclopropenone (DPC). These receptors were taken from a young man with alopecia areata. Some clones in this sample may be carry-over from other donors' samples.

The sample holds many counts of this clonotype. The chain carries TRBV20-1 and TRBJ2-3, with D perhaps TRBD2 (5 bases). Trimming shortened V by 6 bases and J by 5 bases, and 18 bases separated the two germline ends. CDR1 DFQATT and CDR2 SNEGSKA come from the germline V gene (reference sequence). The CDR3 runs to 14 residues. The CDR3 DNA is TGCAGTGCCAGTCTAGCTCTCAATATAGATACGCAGTATTTT. Encoded protein: CSASLALNIDTQYF.

The chain carries TRBV5-4 and TRBJ2-7; 9 nucleotides match TRBD1. V lost 4 bases to trimming and J lost 7 bases; unmatched junction nucleotides: 6. Germline V CDR1 and CDR2: SGHNT, YYREEE (reference sequence). The length of the CDR3 is 13 residues. CDR3 residues: CASSRTGAREQYV. The CDR3 DNA reads as TGTGCCAGCAGCCGGACAGGGGCAAGGGAGCAGTACGTC.

The rearrangement links TRBV20-1 to TRBJ2-1, with D tentatively TRBD1 (7 bases). This CDR3 region has 15 residues. V lost 0 bases and J lost 5, with 14 bases in between. The V gene's germline CDR1 is DFQATT and CDR2 SNEGSKA (reference sequence). The CDR3 loop reads CSARDSGGRNNEQFF. CDR3 in DNA: TGCAGTGCTAGAGATTCAGGGGGGAGGAACAATGAGCAGTTCTTC.

This clonotype was seen only a few times. The chain uses TRBV5-1 and TRBJ2-1, with D uncertain. V was trimmed by 0 bases and J by 10 bases, leaving 8 bases between them. The CDR3 extends over 12 amino acids. The germline V gene has CDR1 SGHRS and CDR2 YFSETQ. The CDR3 protein is CASSLGVREQFF. In nucleotides, the CDR3 is TGCGCCAGCAGCTTGGGGGTACGGGAGCAGTTCTTC.

This chain links TRBV9 with TRBJ2-5; maybe TRBD2 (5 bases). This CDR3 is 13 amino acids long. V gave up 0 bases and J gave up 7 bases, with 10 bases separating them. CDR1 and CDR2 (germline): SGDLS, YYNGEE. The CDR3 DNA is TGTGCCAGCAGCGTAGGAGGGTCAGGGACCCAGTACTTC. Residues: CASSVGGSGTQYF.

V is TRBV28 and J is TRBJ1-6, with TRBD1 as a possible D gene (6 bases). The CDR3 is 18 residues long. Per the germline V gene, CDR1 is MDHEN and CDR2 is SYDVKM. V gave up 6 bases and J gave up 4 bases, with 22 bases separating them. CDR3 sequence (DNA): TGTGCCAGCAGGCCCCTAGGGGGTAGGGATATATATAATTCACCCCTCCACTTT. Its translation is CASRPLGGRDIYNSPLHF. Full variable domain (rest looked up from reference TRBV28 and TRBJ1-6): DVKVTQSSRYLVKRTGEKVFLECVQDMDHENMFWYRQDPGLGLRLIYFSYDVKMKEKGDIPEGYSVSREKKERFSLILESASTNQTSMYLCASRPLGGRDIYNSPLHFGNGTRLTVT.

This clonotype was found many times. The chain couples TRBV7-3 to TRBJ1-2; 7 nucleotides line up with TRBD1. The CDR3 covers 12 residues. V trimming: 4 bases; J trimming: 6 bases; junction bases outside the gene matches: 2. CDR1 is SGHTA, CDR2 FQGTGA, per germline. The CDR3, as DNA: TGTGCCAGCAGCTCCGGACAGGATGGCTACACCTTC. Translation: CASSSGQDGYTF.

The V gene is TRBV7-2, the J gene TRBJ1-5; D might be TRBD1 (6 bases). The length of the CDR3 is 15 residues. The V gene lost 4 bases and the J gene lost 4 bases, with 14 bases spanning the gap. Germline V gives CDR1 SGHTA, CDR2 FQGNSA. This CDR3 is CASSYGQLGNQPQHF. DNA of the CDR3: TGTGCCAGCAGCTACGGACAGCTAGGTAATCAGCCCCAGCATTTT. Supplemented by reference TRBV7-2 and TRBJ1-5, the full variable domain reads GAGVSQSPSNKVTEKGKDVELRCDPISGHTALYWYRQSLGQGLEFLIYFQGNSAPDKSGLPSDRFSAERTGGSVSTLTIQRTQQEDSAVYLCASSYGQLGNQPQHFGDGTRLSIL.

This clonotype has just a few counts. The chain is built from TRBV3-1 and TRBJ2-7, with D possibly TRBD1 on 5 matching bases. CDR1 LGHDT and CDR2 YNNKEL come from the germline V gene (reference sequence). Between the trimmed V and J ends, which lost 1 base and 3 bases, there was a span of 16 bases. This CDR3 region has 16 residues. The CDR3 sequence is CASSQAKGRVIYEQYF. The DNA of the CDR3 is TGTGCCAGCAGCCAAGCGAAGGGCAGGGTTATCTACGAGCAGTACTTC.

The chain combines TRBV4-3 with TRBJ2-7, with D perhaps TRBD1 (6 bases). Trimming shortened V by 4 bases and J by 3 bases, and 10 bases separated the two germline ends. Per germline, CDR1 LGHNA and CDR2 YSLEER. CDR3 length equals 13 residues. The DNA of the CDR3 is TGCGCCAGCAGCCTCGAAGGGGGCTACGAGCAGTACTTC. The encoded protein is CASSLEGGYEQYF.

This chain joins TRBV7-3 and TRBJ2-1, with D possibly called TRBD1 or TRBD2 (6 bases each). Germline V gene lookup returns CDR1 SGHTA and CDR2 FQGTGA. The germline V and J ends were trimmed by 1 base and 4 bases, with 11 bases remaining between them. The length of the CDR3 is 15 residues. CDR3 loop: CASSLIRGPYNEQFF. The CDR3 DNA is TGTGCCAGCAGCTTAATACGGGGGCCATACAATGAGCAGTTCTTC.

This clonotype occurred a few times. The chain carries TRBV7-3 and TRBJ1-1, with 7 bases matching TRBD1. V lost 2 bases and J lost 4; bases outside the gene matches: 1. This CDR3 region has 13 residues. Germline values: CDR1 SGHTA, CDR2 FQGTGA. This CDR3 is CASSLPGGTEAFF. As DNA, the CDR3 is TGTGCCAGCAGCTTACCAGGGGGCACTGAAGCTTTCTTT.

This clonotype has a handful of counts. The chain couples TRBV11-1 to TRBJ2-5, with D possibly matching TRBD1 (6 bases). The V end was cut by 2 bases, the J end by 1 base, with 11 bases between. The CDR3 is 15 amino acids. Germline V gene data show CDR1 as SGHAT and CDR2 as FQDESV (reference sequence). CDR3 region: CASSLRQDTQETQYF. CDR3 DNA sequence: TGTGCCAGCAGCTTACGACAGGACACCCAAGAGACCCAGTACTTC. Looking up the rest from reference TRBV11-1 and TRBJ2-5 gives the full variable domain: EAEVAQSPRYKITEKSQAVAFWCDPISGHATLYWYRQILGQGPELLVQFQDESVVDDSQLPKDRFSAERLKGVDSTLKIQPAELGDSAMYLCASSLRQDTQETQYFGPGTRLLVL.

This clonotype was observed a single time. The junction differs from germline at one of its ends, possibly a read error. The rearrangement joins TRBV6-5 to TRBJ2-3; D perhaps matches TRBD1 (6 bases). The CDR3 runs to 15 residues. Per the germline V gene, CDR1 is MNHEY and CDR2 is SVGAGI. The CDR3 nucleotides are TGTGCCAGCAGTCACTCGACCAGGGGCAAGGATACGCAGTATTTT. Translated: CASSHSTRGKDTQYF.

This clonotype was found a few times. This sequence joins TRBV5-1 and TRBJ2-5; D not resolved. This CDR3 is built from 17 residues. Germline lookup yields CDR1 SGHRS and CDR2 YFSETQ. V lost 4 bases to trimming and J lost 1 base, with 20 bases between them. The CDR3 DNA reads TGCGCCAGCAGCAGACGGGCCAAGACGCACGTCCAAGAGACCCAGTACTTC. It translates to CASSRRAKTHVQETQYF.

This clonotype was detected once. This chain connects TRBV6-5 to TRBJ2-3, with TRBD2 as a possible D gene (5 bases). CDR3 length: 14 amino acids. Germline CDR1 is MNHEY and CDR2 is SVGAGI. V was cut by 8 bases and J by 2 bases, with 14 bases left in between. The CDR3 here is CASFGLHNTDTQYF. The CDR3 DNA is TGTGCCAGCTTCGGACTCCACAACACAGATACGCAGTATTTT.

This clonotype was recorded a few times. It is likely a read error, because the conserved phenylalanine at the end of the CDR3 is missing. No DNA is shown, since the ends of the CDR3 on it are uncertain; the CDR3 is the one TCRdb lists. V is TRBV12-3 or TRBV12-4 and J is TRBJ2-7; the D call of TRBD1 is as the table states it, not checked on the DNA. The CDR3 totals 12 residues, both ends included. CDR3 in amino acids: CASSRLTGGLII.

This clonotype appeared a few times. The chain uses TRBV7-9 and TRBJ2-6, with 10 bases that match TRBD2. There are 18 residues in the CDR3. Germline V gene data show CDR1 as SEHNR and CDR2 as FQNEAQ (reference sequence). V lost 2 bases, J lost 9 bases, and 13 bases stayed unmatched. CDR3 nucleotide sequence: TGTGCCAGCAGCTTAACGTATCCTAGCGGGGGCGTCAGCAACGTCCTGACTTTC. It specifies CASSLTYPSGGVSNVLTF.

This clonotype was recorded a few times. V gene TRBV4-2 combines with J gene TRBJ2-1, with 8 positions matching TRBD1. The V gene's germline CDR1 is LGHNA and CDR2 YNFKEQ. The CDR3 runs 13 residues. J was trimmed by 7 bases and V by 2 bases; bases with no gene match: 1. The CDR3 DNA sequence: TGTGCCAGCAGCCAATGGACAGGGAATGAGCAGTTCTTC. It encodes CASSQWTGNEQFF.